This T cell receptor (beta chain) was sequenced in a study of blood T cell repertoires in COVID-19. Looking at the study overall: PBMCs, B-cell-depleted T cells, or T cells provided the cDNA or gDNA that made up the material.

In the authors' methods: Reference gene primer amplification yielded estimated nucleated cell counts. The repertoire was sequenced with immunoSEQ multiplex PCR; TCRdb's copy has only in-frame clones and lacks some. The DNA was the basis for D and trimming; V, J and clone size are from that table. This table has 150,000 to 200,000 clones, about 90% appearing once. Germline V CDR1 and CDR2: LNHNV, YYDKDF (reference sequence). Trimming at V came to 0 bases and at J to 4 bases, leaving 5 bases not matched to a gene. This CDR3 is 17 amino acids long. The TCR sequence derives from a woman aged 70 to 79 with acute or convalescent COVID-19. The gene calls are TRBV15 and TRBJ2-3, with 12 bases identical to TRBD2. Sequencing input: peripheral blood. The DNA of the CDR3 is TGTGCCACCAGCAGAGATCAGGCTAGCGGGAGGGCAGATACGCAGTATTTT. Translated, it gives CATSRDQASGRADTQYF.